The entry below gives a single T cell receptor beta chain sequence along with its context. As yet, its antigen is unknown. Every patient had relapsed following autologous stem cell transplantation, and cohorts differed in brentuximab vedotin exposure. PBMCs were thawed, and CD8+ T cells were then isolated from them by magnetic negative selection. Using immunoSEQ multiplex PCR, the repertoire was profiled, and TCRdb retains in-frame clones only, with some absent. Here the sample spans roughly 28,000 clones, roughly 88% being singletons. V was pared by 0 bases and J by 6 bases, with 12 bases between. The CDR3 totals 15 residues. CDR1 is SGDLS, CDR2 YYNGEE, per germline. This sample is part of a study of PD-1 blockade in classical Hodgkin lymphoma. General study findings and limits: Significantly greater TCR diversity emerged by C4D1 in CD4+ cells but not CD8+ cells. In newly diagnosed patients, baseline TCR diversity was reportedly below that of healthy donors. Those starting nivolumab under 1 year post-ASCT were excluded. Repertoire differences lack defined causes, possibly disease activity or prior therapy.

The source material was CD8+ T cells from blood, sampled at baseline. The clonotype originates from a human donor with classical Hodgkin lymphoma. The gene calls are TRBV9 and TRBJ1-4; weak D call: TRBD1 (5 bases). This CDR3 reads CASSVAVREYEKLFF. CDR3 nucleotides: TGTGCCAGCAGCGTAGCGGTCAGGGAGTATGAAAAACTGTTTTTT.